The entry below gives a single T cell receptor beta chain sequence along with its context. No antigen is known for it. Clones were sequenced by immunoSEQ multiplex PCR, and TCRdb holds only the in-frame ones, with some missing. The sample includes 23,000 or so clones, just under 75% of them seen just once. These data belong to a study of vaccination effects on CD4 cells after COVID-19. Findings and limits, study-wide: Infection- and vaccine-induced clones contracted markedly late after vaccination.

Using viral peptide pools, the ViraFEST assay grew out antigen-specific CD4+ T cells prior to sequencing. Subsequent to a culture period of less than twelve days, CD4+ T cells were isolated. Nucleocapsid antibody tests were negative, and the vaccine recipients had no prior SARS-CoV-2 infection. Approximately 2 million PBMC per well received approximately 10 IU/ml IL-2 and around 11 ug/ml peptides in culture. Half the medium was replaced with IL-2 medium on days 3 and 7. The CDR3 is 15 amino acids. Germline V gives CDR1 SEHNR, CDR2 FQNEAQ (reference sequence). V dropped 6 bases and J dropped 9; count of bases not matched to a gene: 6.

This specimen consisted of CD4+ T cells from PBMCs cultured with SARS-CoV-2 spike peptides, obtained before COVID-19 vaccination. The sequence was obtained from a human donor who received a COVID-19 vaccine. The chain uses TRBV7-9 and TRBJ1-6; 12 positions agree with TRBD1. The CDR3 nucleotides are TGTGCCAGCAGGCCGGGACAGGGGGCCTTTTCACCCCTCCACTTT. Encoded protein: CASRPGQGAFSPLHF.